The clone carrying this T cell receptor beta chain came up a few times. Its antigen is still unknown. Both TRBC1 and TRBC2 were covered by a beta constant-region primer of two equimolar oligonucleotides. Ligated cDNA was amplified by four rounds of PCR with nested alpha and beta constant-region primers and SP2. In TCRdb, the UMI-ligation and nested PCR reads were re-called with MiXCR into one record per CDR3 protein. The sample gives under 150,000 distinct CDR3 sequences, under 25% of which show up once; more than 0.6% is in the top ten. The sample is drawn from a study of naive and memory T cell subsets. Overall study results and limits: RNA-based TCR counts may shift with T cell activation and differentiation. Possibly reflecting memory cells re-expressing CD45RA, a few larger clonotypes occurred in naive repertoires, especially CD8.

The CDR3 length is 13 residues. The germline gives CDR1 LGHNA, CDR2 YSLEER. Trimming shortened V by 3 bases and J by 5 bases, and 11 bases separated the two germline ends. The source material was naive CD8+ T cells from blood. This receptor was taken from a human donor in good health. The rearrangement joins TRBV4-3 to TRBJ2-7, with TRBD1 as a possible D gene (6 bases). The CDR3 region is CASSQWDKDEQYF. The CDR3 DNA reads TGCGCCAGCAGCCAGTGGGACAAAGACGAGCAGTACTTC.